The 16 T cell receptor beta chains below all came from one sample that was sequenced in a study of T cells in Graves' hyperthyroidism and ophthalmopathy. Using RNA transcripts as the source, TCR beta CDR3 regions were amplified. In the first-round RT-PCR of the TCR CDR3, the HTBI primer set was used. TCRdb passed the multiplex PCR reads through MiXCR, listing each CDR3 protein once. In the table there are 250,000 to 350,000 distinct CDR3 sequences, approximately 17% of which are singletons. The source material was blood. Every receptor here comes from a woman aged 55-69 years with Graves' ophthalmopathy.

The chain employs TRBV7-6 and TRBJ2-5; 7 bases align to TRBD2. Germline V lookup: CDR1 SGHVS, CDR2 FNYEAQ. The CDR3 has 15 residues. J was trimmed by 1 base and V by 2 bases; bases with no gene match: 4. The DNA for the CDR3 is TGTGCCAGCAGCTTATGGGGGAGGGCCCAAGAGACCCAGTACTTC. The encoded protein is CASSLWGRAQETQYF. The full variable domain, in which reference TRBV7-6 and TRBJ2-5 provide the parts outside the CDR3, is GAGVSQSPRYKVTKRGQDVALRCDPISGHVSLYWYRQALGQGPEFLTYFNYEAQQDKSGLPNDRFSAERPEGSISTLTIQRTEQRDSAMYRCASSLWGRAQETQYFGPGTRLLVL.

The chain links TRBV4-3 to TRBJ2-5; possibly TRBD1 or TRBD2 for D (6 bases each). Germline CDR1 is LGHNA and CDR2 is YSLEER. V gave up 0 bases and J gave up 5 bases, with 25 bases separating them. The CDR3 spans 19 residues. The DNA of the CDR3 is TGCGCCAGCAGCCAAGAAATTCGGATCCAATCGGGGGCCAGGGAGACCCAGTACTTC. It translates to CASSQEIRIQSGARETQYF.

This clonotype was observed at least ten times. This chain uses TRBV28 with TRBJ1-5, with D perhaps TRBD1 (6 bases). V was cut by 7 bases and J by 6 bases, with 22 bases left in between. The V gene's germline CDR1 is MDHEN and CDR2 SYDVKM. This CDR3 spans 16 amino acids. CDR3 sequence reads: CASNFGSTGRGQPQHF. DNA for the CDR3: TGTGCCAGCAATTTTGGATCTACAGGGCGAGGTCAGCCCCAGCATTTT.

There are many counts of this clonotype. The chain employs TRBV20-1 and TRBJ2-3; a weak D match, TRBD2 (7 bases). There are 14 residues in the CDR3. The germline CDR1 and CDR2 sequences are DFQATT and SNEGSKA (reference sequence). V lost 0 bases to trimming and J lost 4 bases, with 11 bases between them. The CDR3 DNA sequence: TGCAGTGCTAGAGATTCCGGGGGGCCAGATACGCAGTATTTT. It is translated as CSARDSGGPDTQYF.

This clonotype appeared many times. The chain employs TRBV20-1 and TRBJ1-5, with 10 bases fitting TRBD1. CDR1 is DFQATT and CDR2 is SNEGSKA in the germline V gene (reference sequence). CDR3 length equals 17 residues. The trim removed 6 bases at V and 3 bases at J, leaving 14 bases unmatched. In nucleotides, the CDR3 is TGCAGTGCCTTTAGGCGGGACAGGGGCACGAACAATCAGCCCCAGCATTTT. It codes for CSAFRRDRGTNNQPQHF.

This clonotype was picked up a small number of times. The V call is TRBV4-2, the J call TRBJ2-2; 8 bases map to TRBD1. CDR1 is LGHNA, CDR2 YNFKEQ, per germline. V gave up 2 bases and J gave up 6 bases; unmatched junction bases: 5. This CDR3 is 15 amino acids long. This CDR3 is CASSQTTGGSGELFF. The CDR3 region has the DNA TGTGCCAGCAGCCAAACTACAGGGGGGTCCGGGGAGCTGTTTTTT.

This clonotype was recorded a few times. The genes are TRBV19 and TRBJ1-1, with 7 bases that match TRBD1. Trimming took 1 base from V and 1 from J; bases not matched to a gene: 3. CDR3 size: 15 residues. CDR1 LNHDA and CDR2 SQIVND come from the germline V gene (reference sequence). The CDR3 DNA is TGTGCCAGTAGTATAGGTTCAGGGGGGAACACTGAAGCTTTCTTT. Encoded protein: CASSIGSGGNTEAFF. The full variable domain, in which reference TRBV19 and TRBJ1-1 provide the parts outside the CDR3, is DGGITQSPKYLFRKEGQNVTLSCEQNLNHDAMYWYRQDPGQGLRLIYYSQIVNDFQKGDIAEGYSVSREKKESFPLTVTSAQKNPTAFYLCASSIGSGGNTEAFFGQGTRLTVV.

The table lists this clonotype with many counts. The chain recombines TRBV7-2 with TRBJ2-3; no reliable D call. CDR1 SGHTA and CDR2 FQGNSA come from the germline V gene. The CDR3 length is 13 residues. V lost 2 bases, J lost 6 bases, and 9 bases lay in between. The CDR3 sequence: CASSLIRHDTQYF. The CDR3 bases are TGTGCCAGCAGCTTAATCAGGCACGATACGCAGTATTTT.

The chain links TRBV20-1 to TRBJ2-1; 7 nucleotides match TRBD2. The CDR3 sequence is 13 residues long. V gave up 6 bases and J gave up 0 bases; unmatched junction bases: 2. Germline assignment: CDR1 DFQATT and CDR2 SNEGSKA (reference sequence). DNA of the CDR3: TGCAGTGCCGGGAGGAGCTCCTACAATGAGCAGTTCTTC. This translates into CSAGRSSYNEQFF.

This chain links TRBV2 with TRBJ1-4; a possible D gene is TRBD1 (5 bases). The CDR3 loop spans 13 amino acids. Germline values: CDR1 SNHLY, CDR2 FYNNEI. V lost 5 bases, J lost 8 bases, and 12 bases lay in between. CDR3 region: CASSRGQREKLFF. CDR3 sequence (DNA): TGTGCCAGCAGTAGGGGTCAGAGGGAAAAACTGTTTTTT.

CDR3 bases: TGTGCCAGTAGTAAGGACGGACAGGGATACGTTAACTATGGCTACACCTTC. This translates into CASSKDGQGYVNYGYTF. The chain links TRBV19 to TRBJ1-2, with 8 positions matching TRBD1. The V gene end was trimmed by 4 bases and the J gene end by 1 base; junction bases not matched to a gene: 11. Germline V lookup: CDR1 LNHDA, CDR2 SQIVND (reference sequence). The CDR3 has 17 amino acids.

This clonotype has at least ten counts. This sequence joins TRBV7-6 and TRBJ1-6; no clear D gene. Germline CDR1 and CDR2: SGHVS and FNYEAQ. Trimming cost V 1 base and J 4 bases, with 5 bases left between them. The CDR3 runs 14 residues. The CDR3 sequence: CASSLVAYNSPLHF. The CDR3 nucleotides are TGTGCCAGCAGCTTAGTCGCTTATAATTCACCCCTCCACTTT.

There are a few counts of this clonotype. This chain joins TRBV5-1 and TRBJ1-2, with D possibly matching TRBD1 (6 bases). Germline CDR1 reads SGHRS; CDR2 reads YFSETQ. This CDR3 spans 15 amino acids. V was cut by 2 bases and J by 0 bases, with 11 bases left in between. In DNA form, the CDR3 reads TGCGCCAGCAGCTTAGTTGGACAGCCTAACTATGGCTACACCTTC. Its translation is CASSLVGQPNYGYTF.

Remarks on this clonotype: An end of the junction does not agree with germline; a read error may underlie this. The J gene is TRBJ2-7, the V gene TRBV28; no definite D call. Germline assignment: CDR1 MDHEN and CDR2 SYDVKM. The CDR3 spans 14 residues. The CDR3 loop is CASRFLRSSYEQYF. Written as DNA, the CDR3 is TGTGCCAGCCGTTTTTTGCGGAGCTCCTACGAGCAGTACTTC.

This chain links TRBV5-8 with TRBJ2-3; D is perhaps TRBD2 (6 bases). Germline CDR1 SGHTS, CDR2 YDEGEE. V lost 0 bases and J 2 bases, leaving 7 bases between the germline ends. There are 14 residues in the CDR3. The CDR3 sequence is CASSLGEVTDTQYF. For the CDR3, the DNA is TGTGCCAGCAGCTTGGGGGAGGTCACAGATACGCAGTATTTT.

This clonotype was counted at least ten times. The chain couples TRBV28 to TRBJ2-7; 14 bases line up with TRBD2. CDR1 MDHEN and CDR2 SYDVKM come from the germline V gene. This CDR3 is 15 amino acids long. The J segment lost 5 bases and the V segment lost 6 bases, leaving 6 bases of the junction unmatched. CDR3 residues: CASRRTSGRLDEQYF. CDR3 DNA: TGTGCCAGCAGGCGGACTAGCGGGAGGCTCGACGAGCAGTACTTC.